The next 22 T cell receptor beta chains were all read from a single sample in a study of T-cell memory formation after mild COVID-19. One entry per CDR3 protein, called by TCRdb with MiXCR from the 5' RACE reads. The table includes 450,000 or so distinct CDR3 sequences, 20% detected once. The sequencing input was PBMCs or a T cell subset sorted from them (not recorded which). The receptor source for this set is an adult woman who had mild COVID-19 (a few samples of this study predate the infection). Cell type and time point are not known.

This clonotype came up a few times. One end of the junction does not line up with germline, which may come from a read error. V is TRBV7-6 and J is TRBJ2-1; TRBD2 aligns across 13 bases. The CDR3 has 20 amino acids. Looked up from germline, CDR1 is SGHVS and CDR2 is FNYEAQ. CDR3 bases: TGTGCCAGCAGCCAGACTTGGACTAGCGGGGGAAGCCGAAATTACAATGAGCAGTTCTTT. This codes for CASSQTWTSGGSRNYNEQFF.

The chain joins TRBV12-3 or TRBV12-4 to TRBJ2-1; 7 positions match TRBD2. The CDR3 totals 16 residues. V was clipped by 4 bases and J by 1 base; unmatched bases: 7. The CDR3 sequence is CASSSTGEGSYNEQFF. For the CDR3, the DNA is TGTGCCAGCAGTTCAACCGGGGAGGGGTCCTACAATGAGCAGTTCTTC.

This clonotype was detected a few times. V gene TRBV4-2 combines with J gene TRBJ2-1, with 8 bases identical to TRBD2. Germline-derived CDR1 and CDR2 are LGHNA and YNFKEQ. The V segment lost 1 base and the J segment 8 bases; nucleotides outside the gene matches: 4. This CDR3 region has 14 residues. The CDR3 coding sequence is TGTGCCAGCAGCCAAGGACGGGAGGGGGATGAGCAGTTCTTC. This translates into CASSQGREGDEQFF.

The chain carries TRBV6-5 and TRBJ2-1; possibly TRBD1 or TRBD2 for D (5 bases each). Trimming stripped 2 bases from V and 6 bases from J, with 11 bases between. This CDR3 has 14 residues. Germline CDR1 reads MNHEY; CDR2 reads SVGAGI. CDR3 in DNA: TGTGCCAGCAGTTACCGGGGCAGACTCAATGAGCAGTTCTTC. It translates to CASSYRGRLNEQFF.

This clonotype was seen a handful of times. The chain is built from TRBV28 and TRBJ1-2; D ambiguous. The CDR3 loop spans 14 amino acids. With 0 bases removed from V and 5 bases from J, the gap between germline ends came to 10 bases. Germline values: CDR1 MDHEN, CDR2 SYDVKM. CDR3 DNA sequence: TGTGCCAGCAGTTTATGGGGAATGGGGTATGGCTACACCTTC. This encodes CASSLWGMGYGYTF.

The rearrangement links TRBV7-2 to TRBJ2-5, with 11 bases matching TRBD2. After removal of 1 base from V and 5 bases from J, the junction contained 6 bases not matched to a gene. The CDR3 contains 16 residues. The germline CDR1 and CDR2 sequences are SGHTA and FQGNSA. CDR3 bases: TGTGCCAGCAGCTTAGTGCTAGCGGGAGGTCATGAGACCCAGTACTTC. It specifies CASSLVLAGGHETQYF.

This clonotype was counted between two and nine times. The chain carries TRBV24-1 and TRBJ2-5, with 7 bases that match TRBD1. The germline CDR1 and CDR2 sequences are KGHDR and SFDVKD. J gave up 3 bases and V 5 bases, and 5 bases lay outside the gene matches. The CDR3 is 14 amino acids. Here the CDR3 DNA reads TGTGCCACCAGTGCCTTTACAGGGGAAGAGACCCAGTACTTC. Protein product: CATSAFTGEETQYF.

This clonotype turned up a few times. CDR3 loop: CSALSGGATGELFF. CDR3 bases: TGCAGTGCCCTAAGCGGGGGGGCCACCGGGGAGCTGTTTTTT. V is TRBV20-1 and J is TRBJ2-2; 10 bases line up with TRBD2. The junction had 5 bases not matched to a gene; V was cut back by 6 bases and J by 4 bases. This CDR3 is 14 amino acids long. Per germline, CDR1 DFQATT and CDR2 SNEGSKA (reference sequence).

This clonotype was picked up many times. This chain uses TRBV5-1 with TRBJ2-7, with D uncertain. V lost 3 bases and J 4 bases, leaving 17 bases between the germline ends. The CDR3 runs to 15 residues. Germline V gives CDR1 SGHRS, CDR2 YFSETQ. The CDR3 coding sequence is TGCGCCAGCAGCTGGGCCCCTGGGCAGATTTACGAGCAGTACTTC. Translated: CASSWAPGQIYEQYF.

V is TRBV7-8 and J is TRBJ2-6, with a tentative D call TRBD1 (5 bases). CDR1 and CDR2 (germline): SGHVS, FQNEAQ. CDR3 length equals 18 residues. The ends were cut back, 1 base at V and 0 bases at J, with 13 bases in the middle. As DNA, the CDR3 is TGTGCCAGCAGCTTAGGACAGATTGGCCTCTCTGGGGCCAACGTCCTGACTTTC. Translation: CASSLGQIGLSGANVLTF. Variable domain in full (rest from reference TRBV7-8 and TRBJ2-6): GAGVSQSPRYKVAKRGQDVALRCDPISGHVSLFWYQQALGQGPEFLTYFQNEAQLDKSGLPSDRFFAERPEGSVSTLKIQRTQQEDSAVYLCASSLGQIGLSGANVLTFGAGSRLTVL.

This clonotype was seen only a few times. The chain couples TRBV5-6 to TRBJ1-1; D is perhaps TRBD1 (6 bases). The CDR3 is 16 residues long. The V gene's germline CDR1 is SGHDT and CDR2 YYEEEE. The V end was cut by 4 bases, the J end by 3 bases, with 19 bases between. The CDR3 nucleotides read TGTGCCAGCAGCCCACCGTCCTGGCGGGGGCACACTGAAGCTTTCTTT. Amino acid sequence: CASSPPSWRGHTEAFF.

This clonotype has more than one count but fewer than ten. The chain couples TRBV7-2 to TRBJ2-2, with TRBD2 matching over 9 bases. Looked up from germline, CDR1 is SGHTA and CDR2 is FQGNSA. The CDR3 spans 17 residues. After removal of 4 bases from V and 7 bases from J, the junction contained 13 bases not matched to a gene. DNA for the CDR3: TGTGCCAGCAGCTCAGGGGCCTTAGCGGGAGTAGACGGGGAGCTGTTTTTT. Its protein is CASSSGALAGVDGELFF.

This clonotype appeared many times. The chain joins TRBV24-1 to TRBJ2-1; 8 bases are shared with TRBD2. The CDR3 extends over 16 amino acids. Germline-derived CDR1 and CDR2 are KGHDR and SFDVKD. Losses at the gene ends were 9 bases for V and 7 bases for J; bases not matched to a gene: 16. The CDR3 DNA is TGTGCCACCTCGTCGCCAGCGGGAGTGAGGATGAATGAGCAGTTCTTC. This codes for CATSSPAGVRMNEQFF.

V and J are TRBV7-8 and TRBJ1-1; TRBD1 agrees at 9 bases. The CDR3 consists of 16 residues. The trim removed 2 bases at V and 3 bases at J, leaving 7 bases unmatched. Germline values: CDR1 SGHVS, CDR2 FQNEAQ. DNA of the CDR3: TGTGCCAGCAGCTTACCCCGGGACAGGGTTGACACTGAAGCTTTCTTT. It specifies CASSLPRDRVDTEAFF.

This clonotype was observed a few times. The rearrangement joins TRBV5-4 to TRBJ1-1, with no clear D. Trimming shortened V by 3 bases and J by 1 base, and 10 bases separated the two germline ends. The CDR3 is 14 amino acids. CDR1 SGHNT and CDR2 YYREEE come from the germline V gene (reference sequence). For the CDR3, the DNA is TGTGCCAGCAGCTCTGTACTGGGGAACACTGAAGCTTTCTTT. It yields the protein CASSSVLGNTEAFF.

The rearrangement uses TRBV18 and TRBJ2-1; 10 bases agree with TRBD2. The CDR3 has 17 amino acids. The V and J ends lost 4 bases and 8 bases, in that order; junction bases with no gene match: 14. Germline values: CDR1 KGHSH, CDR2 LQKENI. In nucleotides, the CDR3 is TGTGCCAGCTCACGGCTAGCGGGAGCGATCTTGGGGGATGAGCAGTTCTTC. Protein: CASSRLAGAILGDEQFF. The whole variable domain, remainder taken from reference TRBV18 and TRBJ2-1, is NAGVMQNPRHLVRRRGQEARLRCSPMKGHSHVYWYRQLPEEGLKFMVYLQKENIIDESGMPKERFSAEFPKEGPSILRIQQVVRGDSAAYFCASSRLAGAILGDEQFFGPGTRLTVL.

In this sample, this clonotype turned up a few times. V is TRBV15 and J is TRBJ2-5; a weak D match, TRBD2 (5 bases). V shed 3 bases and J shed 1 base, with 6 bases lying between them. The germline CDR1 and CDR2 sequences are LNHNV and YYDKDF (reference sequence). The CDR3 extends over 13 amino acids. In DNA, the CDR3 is TGTGCCACCAGCAGGGACTTCCAAGAGACCCAGTACTTC. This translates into CATSRDFQETQYF.

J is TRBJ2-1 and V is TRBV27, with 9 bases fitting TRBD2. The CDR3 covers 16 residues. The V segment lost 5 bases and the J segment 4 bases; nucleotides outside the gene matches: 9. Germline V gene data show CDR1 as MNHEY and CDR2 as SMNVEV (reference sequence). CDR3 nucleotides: TGTGCCAGCAGTCCCCTACTGGGACTAGCTTACAATGAGCAGTTCTTC. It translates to CASSPLLGLAYNEQFF.

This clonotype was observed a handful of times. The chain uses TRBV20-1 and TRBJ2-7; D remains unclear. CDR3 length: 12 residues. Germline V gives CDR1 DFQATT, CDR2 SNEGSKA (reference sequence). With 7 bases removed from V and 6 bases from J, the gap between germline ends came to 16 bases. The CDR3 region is CSGLRKNAEQYF. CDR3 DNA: TGCAGTGGGTTGAGAAAGAATGCCGAGCAGTACTTC.

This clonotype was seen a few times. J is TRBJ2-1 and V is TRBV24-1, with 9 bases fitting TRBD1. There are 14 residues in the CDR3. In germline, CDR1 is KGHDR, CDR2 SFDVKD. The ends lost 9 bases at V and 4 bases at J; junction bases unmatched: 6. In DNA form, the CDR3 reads TGTGCCACCGCGAAGGGACAGGGTTACAATGAGCAGTTCTTC. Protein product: CATAKGQGYNEQFF.

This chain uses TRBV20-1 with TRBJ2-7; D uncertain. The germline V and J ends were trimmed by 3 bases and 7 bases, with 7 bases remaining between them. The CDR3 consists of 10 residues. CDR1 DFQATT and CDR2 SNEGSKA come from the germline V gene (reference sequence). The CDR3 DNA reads TGCAGTGCTAGTTGGGTTGAGCAGTACTTC. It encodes CSASWVEQYF.

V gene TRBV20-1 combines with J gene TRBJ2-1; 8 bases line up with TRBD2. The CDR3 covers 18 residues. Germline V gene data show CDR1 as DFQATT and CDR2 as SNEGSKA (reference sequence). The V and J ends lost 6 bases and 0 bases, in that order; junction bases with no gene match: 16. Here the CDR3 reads CSALAGETYISSYNEQFF. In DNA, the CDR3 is TGCAGTGCCCTAGCGGGCGAAACGTACATTAGCTCCTACAATGAGCAGTTCTTC.